This T cell receptor (beta chain) was sequenced for a study of blood T cell repertoires in COVID-19. Measured with immunoSEQ multiplex PCR; TCRdb has only the in-frame clones, and not every one. The table records 60,000 or so clones, 75% to 85% of them present only once. Trimming at V came to 4 bases and at J to 4 bases, leaving 4 bases not matched to a gene. The CDR3 sequence is 14 residues long. Germline-derived CDR1 and CDR2 are SGHTA and FQGNSA. The rearrangement joins TRBV7-2 to TRBJ2-1; 7 bases fit TRBD2. Material: peripheral blood. The source is a man older than 75 with acute or convalescent COVID-19. The CDR3 loop is CASSSPGGYNEQFF. The CDR3 nucleotides read TGTGCCAGCAGCTCCCCGGGGGGTTACAATGAGCAGTTCTTC.